These 15 T cell receptor beta chains came from one sample sequenced in a study of T-cell memory formation after mild COVID-19. TCRdb reprocessed the 5' RACE reads with MiXCR, giving one entry per CDR3 protein. The table has 400,000 to 500,000 distinct CDR3 sequences, about a sixth seen once. The sequenced sample consisted of PBMCs or a T cell subset sorted from them (not recorded which). Every receptor here comes from a man in his late teens or twenties who had mild COVID-19 (a few samples of this study predate the infection). Cell type and time point are not known.

This chain connects TRBV5-1 to TRBJ1-5; a weak D match, TRBD1 (6 bases). The CDR3 is made up of 14 amino acids. V lost 5 bases, J lost 2 bases, and 11 bases lay in between. CDR1 is SGHRS, CDR2 YFSETQ, per germline. The CDR3 DNA reads as TGCGCCAGCAGTCCAGGGGCGGGCAATCAGCCCCAGCATTTT. Translation gives CASSPGAGNQPQHF.

The V call is TRBV4-3, the J call TRBJ1-5, with TRBD1 identical over 7 bases. The V gene's germline CDR1 is LGHNA and CDR2 YSLEER. The V gene end was trimmed by 3 bases and the J gene end by 3 bases; junction bases not matched to a gene: 8. This CDR3 is 16 amino acids long. CDR3 sequence (DNA): TGCGCCAGCAGCCAGGGGACAGTAGACAACAATCAGCCCCAGCATTTT. Translated: CASSQGTVDNNQPQHF.

The genes are TRBV10-3 and TRBJ2-3; tentative D call: TRBD1 (6 bases). The CDR3 loop spans 13 amino acids. Trimming pared 10 bases from V and 0 bases from J, leaving 11 bases between. Per the germline V gene, CDR1 is ENHRY and CDR2 is SYGVKD. The CDR3 loop reads CATETGSTDTQYF. CDR3 DNA sequence: TGTGCCACTGAAACAGGGAGCACAGATACGCAGTATTTT.

This clonotype has just a few counts. The chain is built from TRBV6-2 or TRBV6-3 and TRBJ2-7; D gene ambiguous. The length of the CDR3 is 14 residues. V was pared by 5 bases and J by 4 bases, with 15 bases between. Per germline, CDR1 MNHEY and CDR2 SVGEGT. CDR3 residues: CASSPNRLDYEQYF. In nucleotides, the CDR3 is TGTGCCAGCAGTCCCAATCGGCTAGATTACGAGCAGTACTTC.

The rearrangement uses TRBV3-1 and TRBJ1-1; no reliable D call. Germline V CDR1 and CDR2: LGHDT, YNNKEL (reference sequence). The CDR3 spans 12 residues. V shed 6 bases and J shed 8 bases, with 13 bases lying between them. The CDR3 spells CASSSTWTEAFF. The CDR3 DNA reads TGTGCCAGCAGTAGCACGTGGACGGAAGCTTTCTTT.

CDR3 residues: CASNYGRGSYNEQFF. The CDR3 nucleotides read TGTGCCAGCAACTACGGGCGGGGCTCCTACAATGAGCAGTTCTTC. The genes are TRBV6-5 and TRBJ2-1; D is possibly TRBD2 (6 bases). Germline V gives CDR1 MNHEY, CDR2 SVGAGI. The V end lost 7 bases, the J end lost 0 bases, and 13 bases lay between the germline ends. The CDR3 runs to 15 residues.

This clonotype has more than one count but fewer than ten. The genes are TRBV20-1 and TRBJ2-3; TRBD2 matches 7 bases. J was trimmed by 6 bases and V by 3 bases; bases with no gene match: 3. There are 12 residues in the CDR3. CDR1 is DFQATT, CDR2 SNEGSKA, per germline (reference sequence). CDR3 sequence reads: CSASSGWDTQYF. The CDR3, as DNA: TGCAGTGCTAGTAGCGGGTGGGATACGCAGTATTTT.

The chain couples TRBV6-6 to TRBJ1-2, with D perhaps matching TRBD1 (5 bases). V was clipped by 6 bases and J by 0 bases, with 11 bases between them. CDR1 is MNHNY, CDR2 SVGAGI, per germline (reference sequence). The CDR3 is made up of 14 amino acids. CDR3 sequence reads: CASSPQGTNYGYTF. The CDR3 DNA sequence: TGTGCCAGCAGCCCTCAGGGTACTAACTATGGCTACACCTTC.

The V gene is TRBV6-5, the J gene TRBJ2-3; D is possibly TRBD1 or TRBD2 (6 bases each). This CDR3 is 16 amino acids long. V was shortened by 7 bases and J by 3 bases, with 20 bases between the two germline ends. CDR1 MNHEY and CDR2 SVGAGI come from the germline V gene. In DNA, the CDR3 is TGTGCCAGCAACCCCTGGCTGGGGGGCCGGACAGATACGCAGTATTTT. Amino acid sequence: CASNPWLGGRTDTQYF.

In DNA, the CDR3 is TGTGCCAGCAGCTTAGTCCAGGGTGTCCGCAATCAGCCCCAGCATTTT. This encodes CASSLVQGVRNQPQHF. This rearrangement joins TRBV7-2 to TRBJ1-5; D possibly corresponds to TRBD1 (5 bases). CDR1 is SGHTA, CDR2 FQGNSA, per germline. Deletions cut 1 base from V and 2 bases from J, with 12 bases between. The CDR3 sequence is 16 residues long.

This clonotype was seen a handful of times. The chain is built from TRBV7-8 and TRBJ2-7; TRBD1 is a possible D gene (6 bases). CDR3 length: 14 amino acids. Germline values: CDR1 SGHVS, CDR2 FQNEAQ. V was pared by 2 bases and J by 3 bases, with 11 bases between. Written as DNA, the CDR3 is TGTGCCAGCAGCTTACGTCAGGGGATCTACGAGCAGTACGTC. Its protein product is CASSLRQGIYEQYV.

This clonotype was counted between two and nine times. The V call is TRBV20-1, the J call TRBJ2-3, with TRBD2 as a possible D gene (6 bases). Trimming took off 5 bases at V and 2 bases at J, with 11 bases between the two ends. The germline gives CDR1 DFQATT, CDR2 SNEGSKA (reference sequence). The CDR3 spans 13 residues. The CDR3 reads CSAPRGLTDTQYF. The CDR3 DNA is TGCAGTGCTCCGCGGGGCCTCACAGATACGCAGTATTTT.

Concerning this clonotype itself: Sequence at one end of the junction differs from germline and may be a read error. The chain combines TRBV20-1 with TRBJ2-5, with D perhaps matching TRBD2 (5 bases). Germline loops: CDR1 DFQATT, CDR2 SNEGSKA (reference sequence). The CDR3 consists of 14 residues. As DNA, the CDR3 is TGCAGTGCTAGATTCGGGCGGGCACAAGGGACCCAGTACTTC. It is translated as CSARFGRAQGTQYF.

This clonotype was seen only a few times. The chain has TRBV7-9 and TRBJ2-1; 11 nucleotides match TRBD2. This CDR3 has 16 residues. Germline lookup yields CDR1 SEHNR and CDR2 FQNEAQ (reference sequence). The trim removed 6 bases at V and 0 bases at J, leaving 4 bases unmatched. For the CDR3, the DNA is TGTGCCAGCAGATCTACTAGCGGGGGCTCCTACAATGAGCAGTTCTTC. This translates into CASRSTSGGSYNEQFF.

This clonotype showed up just a few times. The rearrangement joins TRBV20-1 to TRBJ2-1; the D gene could be TRBD1 or TRBD2 (5 bases each). Germline V lookup: CDR1 DFQATT, CDR2 SNEGSKA (reference sequence). Trimming cost V 5 bases and J 4 bases, with 15 bases left between them. The CDR3 has 14 amino acids. The CDR3 DNA reads as TGCAGTGCTCGGAGATTCGGGGCTTACAATGAGCAGTTCTTC. It encodes CSARRFGAYNEQFF.